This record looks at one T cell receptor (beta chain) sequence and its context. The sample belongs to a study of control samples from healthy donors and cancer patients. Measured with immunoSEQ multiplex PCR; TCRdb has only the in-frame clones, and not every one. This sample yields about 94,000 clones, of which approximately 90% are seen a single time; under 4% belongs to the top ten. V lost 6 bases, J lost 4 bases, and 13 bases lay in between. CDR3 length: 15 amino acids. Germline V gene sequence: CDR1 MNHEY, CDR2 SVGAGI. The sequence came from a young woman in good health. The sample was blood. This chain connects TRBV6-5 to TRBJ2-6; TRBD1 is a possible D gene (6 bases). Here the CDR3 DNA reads TGTGCCAGCAGCTTAACAGGGACCGGGGCCAACGTCCTGACTTTC. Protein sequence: CASSLTGTGANVLTF.